The text below deals with one TCR beta chain. Authors' analysis steps: It was from reference gene primer amplification that nucleated cell counts were estimated. Sequenced by immunoSEQ multiplex PCR; TCRdb stores in-frame clones only, minus some. The V and J calls and clone size are taken from that table; D and trimming were inferred from the DNA. The sample carries over 150,000 clones, approximately 85% recorded once. The data originate from a study of blood T cell repertoires in COVID-19. Overall study: Samples came from the United States, Italy and Spain, spanning acute and convalescent COVID-19.

Per germline, CDR1 SGHNT and CDR2 YYREEE (reference sequence). V shed 1 base and J shed 0 bases, with 7 bases lying between them. This CDR3 has 15 amino acids. The sample taken for sequencing was peripheral blood. The chain couples TRBV5-4 to TRBJ2-2; D gene ambiguous. This receptor was obtained from a man between 35 and 55 years old with acute or convalescent COVID-19. The CDR3 is CASSLTATNTGELFF. CDR3 DNA: TGTGCCAGCAGCTTGACAGCCACGAACACCGGGGAGCTGTTTTTT.